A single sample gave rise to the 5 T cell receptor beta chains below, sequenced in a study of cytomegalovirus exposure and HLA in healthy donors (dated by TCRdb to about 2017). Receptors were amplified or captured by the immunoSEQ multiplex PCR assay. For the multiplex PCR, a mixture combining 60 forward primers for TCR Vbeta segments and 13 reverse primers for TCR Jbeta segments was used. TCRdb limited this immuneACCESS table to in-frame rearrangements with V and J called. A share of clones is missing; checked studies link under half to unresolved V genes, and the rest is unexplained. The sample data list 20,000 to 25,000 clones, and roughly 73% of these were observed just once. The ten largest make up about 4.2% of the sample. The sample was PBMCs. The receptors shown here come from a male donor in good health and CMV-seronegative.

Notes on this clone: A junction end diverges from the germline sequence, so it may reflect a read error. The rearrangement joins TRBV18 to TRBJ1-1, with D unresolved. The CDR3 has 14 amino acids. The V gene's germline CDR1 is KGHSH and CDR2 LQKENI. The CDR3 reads CASPPSGSNTEAFF. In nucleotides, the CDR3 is TGTGCCAGCCCACCGTCCGGTTCGAACACTGAAGCTTTCTTT.

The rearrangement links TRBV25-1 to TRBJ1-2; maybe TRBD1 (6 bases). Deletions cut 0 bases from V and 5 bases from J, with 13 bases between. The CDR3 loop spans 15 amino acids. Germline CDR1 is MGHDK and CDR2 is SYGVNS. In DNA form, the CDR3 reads TGTGCCAGCAGTGAATATACAGGGAAGTCTTATGGCTACACCTTC. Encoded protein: CASSEYTGKSYGYTF.

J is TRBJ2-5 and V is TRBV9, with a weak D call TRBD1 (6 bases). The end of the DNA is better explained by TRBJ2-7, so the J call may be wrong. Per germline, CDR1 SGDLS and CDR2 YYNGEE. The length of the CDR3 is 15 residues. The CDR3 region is CASSVAGTLTYEQYF. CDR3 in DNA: TGTGCCAGCAGCGTAGCAGGGACACTGACCTACGAGCAGTACTTC.

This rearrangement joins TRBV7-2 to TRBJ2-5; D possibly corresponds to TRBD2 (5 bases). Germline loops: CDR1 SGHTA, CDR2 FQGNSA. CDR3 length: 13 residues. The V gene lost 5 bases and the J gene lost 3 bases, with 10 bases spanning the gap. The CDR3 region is CASSRFSEETQYF. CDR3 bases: TGTGCCAGCAGCCGCTTTAGCGAAGAGACCCAGTACTTC.

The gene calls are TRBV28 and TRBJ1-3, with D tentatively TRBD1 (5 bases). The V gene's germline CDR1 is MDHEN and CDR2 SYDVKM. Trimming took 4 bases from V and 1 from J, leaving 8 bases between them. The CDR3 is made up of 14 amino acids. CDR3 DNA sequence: TGTGCCAGCAGTTGGGGGGAGTCTGGAAACACCATATATTTT. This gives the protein CASSWGESGNTIYF.